What follows are 24 T cell receptor beta chains derived from one specimen sequenced in a study of T-cell reconstitution after alpha-beta-depleted transplantation in children. Molecular barcoding with unique molecular identifiers was used for the TCRbeta library. Each CDR3 protein gets one entry after TCRdb re-called the PCR reads with MiXCR. The repertoire includes about 200,000 distinct CDR3 sequences, approximately 7% of them detected once, and more than 5.5% sits in the top ten. Sample: PBMCs, taken before TCRalphabeta/CD19-depleted stem cell transplant. The receptors shown here come from a boy aged 2 to 9 with acute lymphoblastic leukemia, due to receive a stem cell transplant.

This clonotype came up many times. The V call is TRBV2, the J call TRBJ2-3; D could derive from TRBD1 or TRBD2 (5 bases each). Between the trimmed V and J ends, which lost 5 bases and 6 bases, there was a span of 9 bases. CDR3 length equals 12 residues. The germline V gene has CDR1 SNHLY and CDR2 FYNNEI. CDR3 amino acids: CASSWGMDTQYF. Here the CDR3 DNA reads TGTGCCAGCAGTTGGGGGATGGATACGCAGTATTTT.

This clonotype was detected many times. The V call is TRBV6-2 or TRBV6-3, the J call TRBJ2-1, with 7 bases that match TRBD2. V trimming: 5 bases; J trimming: 8 bases; junction bases outside the gene matches: 15. This CDR3 comprises 16 residues. CDR1 is MNHEY, CDR2 SVGEGT, per germline. The CDR3 loop is CASSIESRGGSYEQFF. The CDR3 coding sequence is TGTGCCAGCAGTATAGAATCCCGCGGGGGTTCTTATGAGCAGTTCTTC.

This rearrangement joins TRBV5-1 to TRBJ2-5; either TRBD1 or TRBD2 may fit D (6 bases each). V shed 4 bases and J shed 5 bases, with 15 bases lying between them. In germline, CDR1 is SGHRS, CDR2 YFSETQ. This CDR3 is 14 amino acids long. The CDR3 bases are TGCGCCAGCAGCCCGGGGGCGGGCGATGAGACCCAGTACTTC. Amino acids: CASSPGAGDETQYF.

This clonotype was found many times. This chain links TRBV11-2 with TRBJ2-1, with TRBD2 matching 11 bases. Germline assignment: CDR1 SGHAT and CDR2 FQNNGV. The CDR3 runs 17 residues. The V and J ends lost 4 bases and 0 bases, in that order; junction bases with no gene match: 5. The CDR3 loop reads CASSSTSGSSSYNEQFF. As DNA, the CDR3 is TGTGCCAGCAGCTCAACTAGCGGGAGTTCCTCCTACAATGAGCAGTTCTTC.

This clonotype was detected only a few times. The V call is TRBV7-2, the J call TRBJ2-7; D possibly corresponds to TRBD1 (6 bases). Germline CDR1 and CDR2: SGHTA and FQGNSA. Trimming removed 5 bases at V and 0 bases at J, with 20 bases between. CDR3 length: 17 amino acids. The CDR3 DNA follows: TGTGCCAGCAGCCGCGACAGGTCCAACGCGGGCTCCTACGAGCAGTACTTC. This codes for CASSRDRSNAGSYEQYF. The variable domain in full, with the rest retrieved from reference TRBV7-2 and TRBJ2-7, is GAGVSQSPSNKVTEKGKDVELRCDPISGHTALYWYRQSLGQGLEFLIYFQGNSAPDKSGLPSDRFSAERTGGSVSTLTIQRTQQEDSAVYLCASSRDRSNAGSYEQYFGPGTRLTVT.

This clonotype was found many times. The chain carries TRBV20-1 and TRBJ1-2, with no clear D. Trimming cost V 5 bases and J 5 bases, with 18 bases left between them. The CDR3 contains 14 residues. The V gene's germline CDR1 is DFQATT and CDR2 SNEGSKA (reference sequence). Written as DNA, the CDR3 is TGCAGTGCTCCCAGACCTCAAAGCTTATATGGCTACACCTTC. Protein: CSAPRPQSLYGYTF.

This clonotype was observed many times. This CDR3 reads CASSLLLVSGRYF. CDR3 coding DNA: TGTGCCAGCAGTTTACTACTCGTAAGCGGGAGGTACTTC. The V and J genes are TRBV28 and TRBJ2-5, with TRBD2 identical over 8 bases. Looked up from germline, CDR1 is MDHEN and CDR2 is SYDVKM. The CDR3 extends over 13 amino acids. With V trimmed by 2 bases and J by 13 bases, 9 bases remained unmatched.

V usage is TRBV7-2 and J usage is TRBJ2-1; 8 bases agree with TRBD2. The V gene's germline CDR1 is SGHTA and CDR2 FQGNSA. J lost 7 bases, V lost 1 base, and 6 bases had no gene match. The CDR3 length is 15 residues. Written as DNA, the CDR3 is TGTGCCAGCAGCTTAGTCAGCGGGAGTGGTAATGAGCAGTTCTTC. It codes for CASSLVSGSGNEQFF.

This clonotype was counted ten times or more. The chain employs TRBV28 and TRBJ2-7, with a tentative D call TRBD2 (6 bases). Germline assignment: CDR1 MDHEN and CDR2 SYDVKM. The V end lost 2 bases, the J end lost 3 bases, and 20 bases lay between the germline ends. The CDR3 consists of 17 residues. CDR3 loop: CASSLRLAGRGIYEQYF. CDR3 DNA sequence: TGTGCCAGCAGTTTACGCCTCGCTGGGCGGGGAATCTACGAGCAGTACTTC.

This clonotype was picked up many times. An end of the junction differs from the germline gene, which may be a read error. The rearrangement joins TRBV24-1 to TRBJ2-1; D remains ambiguous. Germline lookup yields CDR1 KGHDR and CDR2 SFDVKD. CDR3 size: 15 residues. CDR3 amino acids: CATNDPGRRHDEQFF. Here the CDR3 DNA reads TGTGCCACCAATGATCCCGGTCGGCGGCATGATGAGCAGTTCTTC.

In this sample, this clonotype turned up many times. The genes are TRBV7-9 and TRBJ1-1, with 7 bases aligning to TRBD1. Germline CDR1 and CDR2: SEHNR and FQNEAQ (reference sequence). This CDR3 spans 15 amino acids. The J segment lost 5 bases and the V segment lost 2 bases, leaving 8 bases of the junction unmatched. Here the CDR3 DNA reads TGTGCCAGCAGCTTACGACAGGGTCGGCGTACTGAAGCTTTCTTT. It encodes CASSLRQGRRTEAFF.

This clonotype showed up many times. This chain uses TRBV28 with TRBJ1-1; TRBD1 is a possible D gene (5 bases). V was trimmed by 4 bases and J by 5 bases, leaving 14 bases between them. The CDR3 consists of 14 residues. Germline V CDR1 and CDR2: MDHEN, SYDVKM. The DNA of the CDR3 is TGTGCCAGCAGTTGGACAAGGAGGAGGACTGAAGCTTTCTTT. Protein: CASSWTRRRTEAFF.

Turning to this clonotype: One junction end does not reproduce the germline sequence, and a read error may be involved. The gene calls are TRBV3-1 and TRBJ2-3; D might be TRBD2 (6 bases). CDR3 length equals 15 residues. Germline V gene lookup returns CDR1 LGHDT and CDR2 YNNKEL (reference sequence). The DNA for the CDR3 is TGTGCCTGCAGCCAAGATCCTAGCGGCACAGATACGCAGTATTTT. It yields the protein CACSQDPSGTDTQYF.

J is TRBJ2-3 and V is TRBV5-5, with 9 bases matching TRBD1. Germline CDR1 and CDR2: SGHKS and YYEKEE (reference sequence). The junction had 4 bases not matched to a gene; V was cut back by 7 bases and J by 1 base. The CDR3 is 14 amino acids. Written as DNA, the CDR3 is TGTGCCAGCTCGGACAGGGGCGGCACAGATACGCAGTATTTT. It encodes CASSDRGGTDTQYF.

This clonotype came up many times. This chain joins TRBV5-5 and TRBJ1-2; unclear D gene. The CDR3 totals 14 residues. Trimming pared 1 base from V and 4 bases from J, leaving 11 bases between. Looked up from germline, CDR1 is SGHKS and CDR2 is YYEKEE (reference sequence). The CDR3 coding sequence is TGTGCCAGCAGCTTGCTAGGGCAGGCCTATGGCTACACCTTC. Amino acid sequence: CASSLLGQAYGYTF.

This clonotype was recorded at least ten times. The chain employs TRBV11-2 and TRBJ2-7; D is uncertain. Deletions cut 1 base from V and 5 bases from J, with 3 bases between. This CDR3 has 11 residues. Germline-derived CDR1 and CDR2 are SGHAT and FQNNGV. DNA for the CDR3: TGTGCCAGCAGCTTAGCGGACGAGCAGTACTTC. Its protein is CASSLADEQYF.

This clonotype has a count of ten or more. This chain joins TRBV20-1 and TRBJ2-4, with unresolved D. CDR1 is DFQATT, CDR2 SNEGSKA, per germline (reference sequence). CDR3 length: 13 amino acids. Trimming pared 1 base from V and 9 bases from J, leaving 13 bases between. The CDR3 DNA reads TGCAGTGCTAGAGCGGAGCGAGTGGGCATTCAGTACTTC. Translating it yields CSARAERVGIQYF.

Comments on this clonotype: A read error is possible here, since a much larger clone lies one base away. Lacking the conserved final phenylalanine or tryptophan, this CDR3 likely reflects a read error. The chain uses TRBV28 and TRBJ1-5, with 10 positions matching TRBD1. The CDR3 runs 15 residues. The germline V gene encodes CDR1 MDHEN and CDR2 SYDVKM. The junction had 7 bases not matched to a gene; V was cut back by 6 bases and J by 5 bases. In DNA, the CDR3 is TGTGCCAGCAGCCCGTCCGGGACAGGGGATCAGCCCCAGCATTAT. Its protein is CASSPSGTGDQPQHY.

This chain uses TRBV29-1 with TRBJ2-1, with 11 bases aligning to TRBD2. CDR1 is SQVTM and CDR2 is ANQGSEA in the germline V gene. V was clipped by 2 bases and J by 8 bases; unmatched bases: 8. The CDR3 sequence is 15 residues long. CDR3 in amino acids: CSVEHGTSGVDEQFF. CDR3 sequence (DNA): TGCAGCGTTGAACACGGGACTAGCGGCGTCGATGAGCAGTTCTTC.

This clonotype came up a few times. The DNA for the CDR3 is TGCAGTGCTACTAGCGGGAGGGAAACCTACGAGCAGTACTTC. Translated: CSATSGRETYEQYF. The chain has TRBV20-1 and TRBJ2-7; 12 bases line up with TRBD2. From germline, CDR1 is DFQATT and CDR2 SNEGSKA (reference sequence). The length of the CDR3 is 14 residues. Trimming at V came to 4 bases and at J to 2 bases, leaving 3 bases not matched to a gene.

The chain links TRBV20-1 to TRBJ1-2, with a weak D call TRBD1 (5 bases). The CDR3 sequence is 12 residues long. In germline, CDR1 is DFQATT, CDR2 SNEGSKA (reference sequence). The V end lost 3 bases, the J end lost 7 bases, and 12 bases lay between the germline ends. Here the CDR3 reads CSARGGRAGYTF. The CDR3 DNA sequence: TGCAGTGCTAGGGGAGGCAGGGCTGGCTACACCTTC.

This clonotype came up many times. This chain links TRBV7-6 with TRBJ2-6; a possible D gene is TRBD2 (6 bases). The CDR3 covers 18 residues. V lost 1 base and J lost 0, with 13 bases in between. CDR1 is SGHVS, CDR2 FNYEAQ, per germline. CDR3 nucleotide sequence: TGTGCCAGCAGCTTAGTGGCGGGGATCACCTCTGGGGCCAACGTCCTGACTTTC. Translating gives CASSLVAGITSGANVLTF.

This clonotype was picked up many times. The chain joins TRBV6-6 to TRBJ2-7; 7 bases align to TRBD1. Trimming at V came to 2 bases and at J to 6 bases, leaving 4 bases not matched to a gene. This CDR3 is built from 13 residues. Germline CDR1 and CDR2: MNHNY and SVGAGI (reference sequence). This CDR3 is CASSYPGGIEQYF. CDR3 in DNA: TGTGCCAGCAGTTACCCAGGGGGTATCGAGCAGTACTTC.

This clonotype was detected many times. This CDR3 is CASSPVPGQGGNIQYF. DNA for the CDR3: TGTGCCAGCAGCCCGGTCCCCGGACAGGGAGGAAACATTCAGTACTTC. The gene calls are TRBV28 and TRBJ2-4; TRBD1 agrees at 8 bases. The germline V gene has CDR1 MDHEN and CDR2 SYDVKM. The length of the CDR3 is 16 residues. J lost 6 bases, V lost 6 bases, and 13 bases had no gene match.